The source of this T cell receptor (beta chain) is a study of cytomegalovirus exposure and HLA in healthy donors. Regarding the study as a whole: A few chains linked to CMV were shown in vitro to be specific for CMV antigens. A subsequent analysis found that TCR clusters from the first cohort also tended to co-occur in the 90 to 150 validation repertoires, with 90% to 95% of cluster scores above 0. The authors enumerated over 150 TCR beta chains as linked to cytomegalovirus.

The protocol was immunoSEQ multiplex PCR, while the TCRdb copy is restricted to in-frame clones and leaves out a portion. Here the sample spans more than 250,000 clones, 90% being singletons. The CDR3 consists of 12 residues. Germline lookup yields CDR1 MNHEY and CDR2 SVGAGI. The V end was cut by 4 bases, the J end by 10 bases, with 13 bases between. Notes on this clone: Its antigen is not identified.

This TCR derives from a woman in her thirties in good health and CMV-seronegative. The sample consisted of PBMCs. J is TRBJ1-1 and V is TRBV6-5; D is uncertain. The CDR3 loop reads CASSLFGGRAFF. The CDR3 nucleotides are TGTGCCAGCAGTTTATTCGGTGGGAGAGCTTTCTTT.